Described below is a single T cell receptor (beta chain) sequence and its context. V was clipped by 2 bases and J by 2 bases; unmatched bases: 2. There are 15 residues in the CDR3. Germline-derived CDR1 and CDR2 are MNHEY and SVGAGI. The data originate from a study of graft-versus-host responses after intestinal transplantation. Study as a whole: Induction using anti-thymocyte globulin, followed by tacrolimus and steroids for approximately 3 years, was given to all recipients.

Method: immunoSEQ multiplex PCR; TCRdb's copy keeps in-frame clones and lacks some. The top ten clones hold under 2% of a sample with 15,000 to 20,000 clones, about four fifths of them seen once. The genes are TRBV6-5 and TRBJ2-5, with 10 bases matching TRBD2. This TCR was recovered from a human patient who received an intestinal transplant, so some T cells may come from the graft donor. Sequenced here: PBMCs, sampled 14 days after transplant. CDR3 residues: CASSYGLAEQETQYF. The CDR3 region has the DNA TGTGCCAGCAGTTACGGACTAGCGGAGCAAGAGACCCAGTACTTC.